One sample yielded the 26 T cell receptor beta chains listed below, sequenced in a study of shared clonotypes between healthy human individuals. Generated by immunoSEQ multiplex PCR, the TCRdb table keeps only in-frame clones and is missing some. This sample has 900,000 to 1,200,000 clones, with around 78% found just once. Specimen: memory CD4+ T cells from PBMCs. Sample subset: CD45RA-negative fraction. The receptors here all came from a young man in good health. Some clones in this sample may be carry-over from other donors' samples.

This clone was seen many times. In the same sample, other DNA sequences code for this CDR3. The chain has TRBV7-9 and TRBJ1-1, with D perhaps TRBD1 (5 bases). The CDR3 contains 13 residues. Germline CDR1 SEHNR, CDR2 FQNEAQ (reference sequence). The V gene lost 3 bases and the J gene lost 1 base, with 6 bases spanning the gap. The CDR3 spells CASSFQGNTEAFF. In DNA form, the CDR3 reads TGTGCCAGCAGCTTTCAGGGGAACACTGAAGCTTTCTTT.

The chain carries TRBV19 and TRBJ2-7; TRBD1 matches at 8 bases. Germline trimming cut 2 bases from V and 5 bases from J; bases unmatched to any gene: 8. Germline values: CDR1 LNHDA, CDR2 SQIVND (reference sequence). This CDR3 is built from 15 residues. Here the CDR3 DNA reads TGTGCCAGTAGTATAACTCCAGGGGGCCCTCACGAGCAGTACTTC. This sequence encodes CASSITPGGPHEQYF.

The chain joins TRBV28 to TRBJ1-2; TRBD1 might be the D (6 bases). The length of the CDR3 is 13 residues. V lost 4 bases to trimming and J lost 4 bases, with 10 bases between them. From germline, CDR1 is MDHEN and CDR2 SYDVKM. The CDR3 nucleotides are TGTGCCAGCAGTTCGGGGGCGGGCTATGGCTACACCTTC. Its translation: CASSSGAGYGYTF.

The chain joins TRBV5-4 to TRBJ2-5; no reliable D call. Germline-derived CDR1 and CDR2 are SGHNT and YYREEE (reference sequence). V was clipped by 4 bases and J by 2 bases, with 9 bases between them. This CDR3 has 13 residues. CDR3 in amino acids: CASSRLTQETQYF. The CDR3 DNA sequence: TGTGCCAGCAGCCGACTGACACAAGAGACCCAGTACTTC.

This rearrangement joins TRBV18 to TRBJ2-2, with D possibly matching TRBD2 (5 bases). V was pared by 2 bases and J by 2 bases, with 12 bases between. The CDR3 is 16 residues long. Germline assignment: CDR1 KGHSH and CDR2 LQKENI. This CDR3 is CASSPIRTVNTGELFF. CDR3 in DNA: TGTGCCAGCTCACCAATACGGACTGTAAACACCGGGGAGCTGTTTTTT.

This chain joins TRBV28 and TRBJ1-2, with D tentatively TRBD1 (6 bases). Per germline, CDR1 MDHEN and CDR2 SYDVKM. The CDR3 contains 14 residues. Trimming stripped 6 bases from V and 3 bases from J, with 14 bases between. The CDR3 DNA sequence: TGTGCCAGCAGCGACTGGGCAGGGGACTATGGCTACACCTTC. This gives the protein CASSDWAGDYGYTF.

CDR3 sequence: CASSQFLFRGGDTGELFF. The DNA for the CDR3 is TGCGCCAGCAGCCAATTCCTCTTCCGAGGAGGGGACACCGGGGAGCTGTTTTTT. This rearrangement joins TRBV5-1 to TRBJ2-2, with a weak D call TRBD2 (6 bases). Trimming shortened V by 4 bases and J by 3 bases, and 22 bases separated the two germline ends. The CDR3 spans 18 residues. In germline, CDR1 is SGHRS, CDR2 YFSETQ.

The rearrangement joins TRBV5-1 to TRBJ1-1; perhaps TRBD1 as D (5 bases). V gave up 0 bases and J gave up 1 base, with 22 bases separating them. The CDR3 contains 19 residues. Germline CDR1 SGHRS, CDR2 YFSETQ. CDR3 bases: TGCGCCAGCAGCTTGGCTTGGGGAGGGGCGCCATCCCAGAACACTGAAGCTTTCTTT. The encoded protein is CASSLAWGGAPSQNTEAFF.

V is TRBV7-9 and J is TRBJ1-3; D uncertain. The CDR3 extends over 15 amino acids. The ends were cut back, 4 bases at V and 3 bases at J, with 13 bases in the middle. Germline CDR1 reads SEHNR; CDR2 reads FQNEAQ (reference sequence). As DNA, the CDR3 is TGTGCCAGCAGCTCAACCGAGGCCCTTGGAAACACCATATATTTT. It encodes CASSSTEALGNTIYF. The variable domain in full, with the rest retrieved from reference TRBV7-9 and TRBJ1-3, is DTGVSQNPRHKITKRGQNVTFRCDPISEHNRLYWYRQTLGQGPEFLTYFQNEAQLEKSRLLSDRFSAERPKGSFSTLEIQRTEQGDSAMYLCASSSTEALGNTIYFGEGSWLTVV.

The rearrangement joins TRBV18 to TRBJ1-1; D is unclear. Trimming removed 1 base at V and 1 base at J, with 7 bases between. Germline V CDR1 and CDR2: KGHSH, LQKENI. The CDR3 is 14 residues long. The CDR3 here is CASSPQSQNTEAFF. The CDR3 region has the DNA TGTGCCAGCTCACCACAGTCTCAGAACACTGAAGCTTTCTTT.

As for this clone: A much more abundant neighbour one base away suggests this may be a read error. This sequence joins TRBV11-3 and TRBJ1-1; no clear D. Germline CDR1 reads SGHNT; CDR2 reads YENEEA. The V end was cut by 2 bases, the J end by 3 bases, with 4 bases between. The CDR3 loop spans 12 amino acids. Here the CDR3 reads CASSLIYTEAFF. DNA of the CDR3: TGTGCCAGCAGCTTAATTTACACTGAAGCTTTCTTT.

Of note for this clone: A much larger clone is a single base away; this may be a read error. The CDR3 loop reads CASGRETQYF. The DNA for the CDR3 is TGTGCCAGCGGTCGAGAGACCCAGTACTTC. V gene TRBV6-5 combines with J gene TRBJ2-5; no definite D call. This CDR3 has 10 residues. Per germline, CDR1 MNHEY and CDR2 SVGAGI. Trimming cost V 8 bases and J 4 bases, with 5 bases left between them.

This clone was picked up many times. The chain combines TRBV11-2 with TRBJ2-1; tentatively, D is TRBD2 (5 bases). The CDR3 contains 16 residues. Germline V lookup: CDR1 SGHAT, CDR2 FQNNGV. Trimming removed 6 bases from V and 0 bases from J, with 15 bases in between. This chain's CDR3 is CASRSLKRFSYNEQFF. The CDR3 nucleotides read TGTGCCAGCAGGTCCCTAAAGCGGTTCTCCTACAATGAGCAGTTCTTC.

This clone was found many times. The chain links TRBV4-1 to TRBJ1-4; unclear D gene. CDR3 length: 16 amino acids. Trimming removed 4 bases from V and 5 bases from J, with 17 bases in between. CDR1 and CDR2 from the germline V gene are MGHRA and YSYEKL. CDR3 in DNA: TGCGCCAGCAGCCTCCAAGCCCCGGGGAGGAATGAAAAACTGTTTTTT. This codes for CASSLQAPGRNEKLFF.

The V gene is TRBV29-1, the J gene TRBJ2-3; perhaps TRBD2 as D (5 bases). The CDR3 length is 13 residues. Germline loops: CDR1 SQVTM, CDR2 ANQGSEA. Trimming cost V 2 bases and J 4 bases, with 10 bases left between them. DNA for the CDR3: TGCAGCGTTGAAAGTGGGAGTGCAGATACGCAGTATTTT. Translated, it gives CSVESGSADTQYF.

The chain employs TRBV7-2 and TRBJ2-5, with 7 bases identical to TRBD1. Germline values: CDR1 SGHTA, CDR2 FQGNSA. Unmatched junction bases numbered 8, after V lost 3 bases and J lost 4 bases. This CDR3 is built from 15 residues. CDR3 region: CASSFQTGRRETQYF. CDR3 nucleotides: TGTGCCAGCAGCTTCCAGACAGGGCGAAGAGAGACCCAGTACTTC.

The V call is TRBV28, the J call TRBJ2-1, with D uncertain. Looked up from germline, CDR1 is MDHEN and CDR2 is SYDVKM. The CDR3 length is 13 residues. The V end was cut by 6 bases, the J end by 9 bases, with 15 bases between. CDR3 DNA sequence: TGTGCCAGCAGCCAAGTTTCGGTAGGTGAGCAGTTCTTC. Its translation is CASSQVSVGEQFF.

Points on this clone: A read error is likely here: a far larger clone is one base away. The chain recombines TRBV7-2 with TRBJ2-5, with D possibly TRBD1 on 5 matching bases. With 1 base removed from V and 1 base from J, the gap between germline ends came to 7 bases. This CDR3 contains 14 residues. Germline lookup yields CDR1 SGHTA and CDR2 FQGNSA. CDR3 nucleotide sequence: TGTGCCAGCAGCTTAGGACAGTTCCAAGAGACCCAGTACTTC. It specifies CASSLGQFQETQYF. Full variable domain (rest looked up from reference TRBV7-2 and TRBJ2-5): GAGVSQSPSNKVTEKGKDVELRCDPISGHTALYWYRQSLGQGLEFLIYFQGNSAPDKSGLPSDRFSAERTGGSVSTLTIQRTQQEDSAVYLCASSLGQFQETQYFGPGTRLLVL.

This clone was detected only once. A read error is likely here: a far larger clone is one base away. For the CDR3, the DNA is TGCAGCGTATACAGGGGTTCGGGCTACGAGCAGTACTTC. Protein: CSVYRGSGYEQYF. The V call is TRBV29-1, the J call TRBJ2-5; 7 positions agree with TRBD1. TRBJ2-7 explains the end of the DNA better; the J call may be wrong. Germline V gene lookup returns CDR1 SQVTM and CDR2 ANQGSEA. The CDR3 runs to 13 residues.

This chain links TRBV7-9 with TRBJ1-1; possibly TRBD1 for D (6 bases). Germline V gives CDR1 SEHNR, CDR2 FQNEAQ (reference sequence). The CDR3 loop spans 17 amino acids. V was shortened by 4 bases and J by 5 bases, with 23 bases between the two germline ends. CDR3 sequence: CASSSPRAGAIGTEAFF. Here the CDR3 DNA reads TGTGCCAGCAGCTCCCCCCGAGCGGGGGCGATCGGGACTGAAGCTTTCTTT.

The rearrangement joins TRBV7-8 to TRBJ1-1; TRBD1 is a possible D gene (6 bases). Deletions cut 4 bases from V and 1 base from J, with 10 bases between. CDR3 size: 14 residues. From germline, CDR1 is SGHVS and CDR2 FQNEAQ. The CDR3 DNA follows: TGTGCCAGCAGCTCGCTGGGACAGAACACTGAAGCTTTCTTT. Its protein is CASSSLGQNTEAFF.

The chain combines TRBV18 with TRBJ2-1; the match to TRBD1 covers 12 bases. This CDR3 comprises 17 residues. Germline V gene sequence: CDR1 KGHSH, CDR2 LQKENI. The V segment lost 0 bases and the J segment 9 bases; nucleotides outside the gene matches: 9. CDR3 in DNA: TGTGCCAGCTCACCACCGACCCCGGGACAGGGGGCAGGTGAGCAGTTCTTC. This translates into CASSPPTPGQGAGEQFF.

The chain is built from TRBV20-1 and TRBJ1-1, with D possibly TRBD1 on 6 matching bases. The CDR3 covers 11 residues. Trimming left V 8 bases short and J 2 bases short, with 9 bases between. Germline CDR1 and CDR2: DFQATT and SNEGSKA (reference sequence). As DNA, the CDR3 is TGCAGTAGCAGGGGTAACACTGAAGCTTTCTTT. Amino acids: CSSRGNTEAFF.

This chain connects TRBV5-1 to TRBJ2-2; D may be TRBD1 (6 bases). The V and J ends lost 3 bases and 0 bases respectively, with 9 bases between them. CDR1 and CDR2 from the germline V gene are SGHRS and YFSETQ. This CDR3 is 15 amino acids long. The CDR3 sequence is CASSSGQPNTGELFF. The CDR3 region has the DNA TGCGCCAGCAGCTCCGGACAGCCGAACACCGGGGAGCTGTTTTTT.

This chain joins TRBV30 and TRBJ2-1; 13 bases line up with TRBD2. J lost 8 bases, V lost 0 bases, and 7 bases had no gene match. The CDR3 consists of 16 residues. The V gene's germline CDR1 is GTSNPN and CDR2 SVGIG (reference sequence). CDR3 region: CAWSVLAGGPRHEQFF. Here the CDR3 DNA reads TGTGCCTGGAGTGTACTAGCGGGAGGGCCTAGGCATGAGCAGTTCTTC.

A word on this clone: Distinct nucleotide sequences in the sample also encode this CDR3. This rearrangement joins TRBV9 to TRBJ2-3; 12 bases match TRBD2. With 0 bases clipped from V and 3 bases from J, the junction kept 2 bases outside the gene matches. The CDR3 covers 16 residues. Looked up from germline, CDR1 is SGDLS and CDR2 is YYNGEE. CDR3 sequence: CASSVAGTSGTDTQYF. CDR3 DNA: TGTGCCAGCAGCGTAGCCGGGACTAGCGGGACAGATACGCAGTATTTT.